This note documents a single TCR beta chain sequence. The antigen is not known. The record originates from a study of PD-1 blockade in classical Hodgkin lymphoma. The overall study: Patients were given intravenous nivolumab, 3 mg/kg, every 2 weeks.

Clones were read by immunoSEQ multiplex PCR, and TCRdb kept only the in-frame ones, dropping some. The sample carries about 6,000 clones, more than 50% recorded once. Overall study findings and caveats: Similar baseline diversity was found in complete responders and newly diagnosed patients. Diminished baseline TCR diversity has been reported in newly diagnosed patients relative to healthy donors.

Relapse was seen in all patients after autologous stem cell transplantation, and brentuximab vedotin exposure was variable. The authors enriched CD8+ T cells from thawed PBMCs via magnetic negative selection. CDR1 and CDR2 from the germline V gene are SGHDT and YYEEEE. V shed 6 bases and J 3 bases; nucleotides not matched to a gene: 6. The CDR3 length is 13 residues. This receptor was taken from a human donor with classical Hodgkin lymphoma. The starting material was CD8+ T cells from blood, obtained at baseline. The V and J genes are TRBV5-6 and TRBJ2-7; TRBD1 matches at 7 bases. In DNA, the CDR3 is TGTGCCAGCACCTTAACAGGGGACTACGAGCAGTACTTC. It is translated as CASTLTGDYEQYF. Drawing the rest from reference TRBV5-6 and TRBJ2-7, the complete variable domain is DAGVTQSPTHLIKTRGQQVTLRCSPKSGHDTVSWYQQALGQGPQFIFQYYEEEERQRGNFPDRFSGHQFPNYSSELNVNALLLGDSALYLCASTLTGDYEQYFGPGTRLTVT.